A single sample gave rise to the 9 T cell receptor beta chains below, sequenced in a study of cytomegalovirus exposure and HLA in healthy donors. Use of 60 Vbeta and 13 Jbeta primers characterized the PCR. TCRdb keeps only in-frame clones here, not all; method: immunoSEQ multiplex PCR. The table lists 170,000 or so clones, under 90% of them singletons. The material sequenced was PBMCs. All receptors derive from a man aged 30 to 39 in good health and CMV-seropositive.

CDR3 coding DNA: TGCGCCAGCAGCCACAGGGGTGGCGGTGACTATGGCTACACCTTC. It specifies CASSHRGGGDYGYTF. The chain carries TRBV4-1 and TRBJ1-2; tentative D call: TRBD1 (6 bases). Germline lookup yields CDR1 MGHRA and CDR2 YSYEKL. This CDR3 spans 15 amino acids. V was trimmed by 3 bases and J by 3 bases, leaving 14 bases between them.

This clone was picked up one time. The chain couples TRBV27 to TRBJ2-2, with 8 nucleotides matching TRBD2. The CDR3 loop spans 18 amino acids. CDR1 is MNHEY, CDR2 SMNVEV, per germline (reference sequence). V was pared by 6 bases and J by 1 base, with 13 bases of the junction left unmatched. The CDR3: CASRKSLVSGRNTGELFF. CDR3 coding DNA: TGTGCCAGCAGGAAAAGCCTTGTAAGCGGGAGGAACACCGGGGAGCTGTTTTTT.

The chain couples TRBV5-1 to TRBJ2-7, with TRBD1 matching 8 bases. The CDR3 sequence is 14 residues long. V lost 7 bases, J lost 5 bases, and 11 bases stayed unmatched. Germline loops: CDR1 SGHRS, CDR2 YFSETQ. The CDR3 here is CASGRDRPSDEQYF. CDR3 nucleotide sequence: TGCGCCAGCGGCCGGGACAGGCCCTCTGACGAGCAGTACTTC.

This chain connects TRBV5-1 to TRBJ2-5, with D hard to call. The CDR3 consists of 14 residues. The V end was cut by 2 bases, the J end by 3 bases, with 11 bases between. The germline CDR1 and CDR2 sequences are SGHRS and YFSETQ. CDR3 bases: TGCGCCAGCAGCTTCGGTCTGTATAAAGAGACCCAGTACTTC. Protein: CASSFGLYKETQYF.

CDR3 protein: CASSQPGLAGGRKETQYF. The DNA for the CDR3 is TGTGCCAGCAGCCAACCCGGGCTAGCGGGGGGTCGCAAAGAGACCCAGTACTTC. The chain recombines TRBV4-2 with TRBJ2-5; TRBD2 aligns across 11 bases. Germline V gene lookup returns CDR1 LGHNA and CDR2 YNFKEQ. The CDR3 runs 18 residues. After removal of 2 bases from V and 3 bases from J, the junction contained 11 bases not matched to a gene.

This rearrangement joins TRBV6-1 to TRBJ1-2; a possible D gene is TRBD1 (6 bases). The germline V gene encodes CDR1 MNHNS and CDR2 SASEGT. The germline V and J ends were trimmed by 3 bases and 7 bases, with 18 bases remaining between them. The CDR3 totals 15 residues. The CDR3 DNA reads TGTGCCAGCAGTGAGGGCCGTTGGGGGGGCGGTGGCTACACCTTC. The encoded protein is CASSEGRWGGGGYTF.

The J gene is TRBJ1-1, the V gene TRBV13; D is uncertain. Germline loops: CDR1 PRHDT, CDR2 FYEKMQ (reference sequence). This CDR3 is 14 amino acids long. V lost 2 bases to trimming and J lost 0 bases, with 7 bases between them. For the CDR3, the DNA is TGTGCCAGCAGCTTATCTCGGGTGAACACTGAAGCTTTCTTT. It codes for CASSLSRVNTEAFF.

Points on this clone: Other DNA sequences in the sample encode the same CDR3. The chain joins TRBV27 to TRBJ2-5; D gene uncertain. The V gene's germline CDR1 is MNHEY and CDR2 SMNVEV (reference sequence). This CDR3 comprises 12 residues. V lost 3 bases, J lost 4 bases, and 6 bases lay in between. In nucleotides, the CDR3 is TGTGCCAGCAGTTTCGGCGGAGAGACCCAGTACTTC. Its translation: CASSFGGETQYF.

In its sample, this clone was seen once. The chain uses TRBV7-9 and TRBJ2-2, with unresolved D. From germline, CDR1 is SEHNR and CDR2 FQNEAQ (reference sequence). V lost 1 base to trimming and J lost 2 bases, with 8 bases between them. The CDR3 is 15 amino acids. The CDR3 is CASSLVLRNTGELFF. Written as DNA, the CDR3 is TGTGCCAGCAGCTTAGTATTGCGAAACACCGGGGAGCTGTTTTTT.